Below, 9 T cell receptor beta chains from the same sample are listed, as sequenced in a study of long-term antiretroviral therapy in people with HIV. The immunoSEQ assay was v3.0, run at survey level. The protocol was immunoSEQ multiplex PCR, while the TCRdb copy is restricted to in-frame clones and leaves out a portion. The sample yields some 19,000 clones, around three quarters seen once. The starting material was unsorted PBMCs, obtained 4.1 years after starting antiretroviral therapy. Receptor source: a woman aged 40 to 55 with HIV.

The CDR3 here is CASSLDGGGSNQPQHF. The CDR3 DNA follows: TGCGCCAGCAGCTTGGATGGTGGGGGGAGCAATCAGCCCCAGCATTTT. The V and J genes are TRBV5-1 and TRBJ1-5, with D maybe TRBD1 (5 bases). CDR3 length equals 16 residues. Germline loops: CDR1 SGHRS, CDR2 YFSETQ. The V gene lost 0 bases and the J gene lost 1 base, with 11 bases spanning the gap.

The rearrangement joins TRBV9 to TRBJ2-3; 8 bases line up with TRBD2. The CDR3 length is 16 residues. The V segment lost 5 bases and the J segment 2 bases; nucleotides outside the gene matches: 10. CDR1 is SGDLS, CDR2 YYNGEE, per germline. The CDR3 loop is CASSATRGEITDTQYF. The CDR3 DNA sequence: TGTGCCAGCAGTGCGACGCGGGGGGAGATCACAGATACGCAGTATTTT.

This sequence joins TRBV10-2 and TRBJ2-1, with TRBD2 as a possible D gene (7 bases). The CDR3 contains 15 residues. V lost 10 bases to trimming and J lost 8 bases, with 24 bases between them. Germline CDR1 is WSHSY and CDR2 is SAAADI. The CDR3 DNA reads TGCGCCACTTGGAGGGGGGACTACGCTTGGGATGAGCAGTTCTTC. Amino acid sequence: CATWRGDYAWDEQFF.

V usage is TRBV9 and J usage is TRBJ2-7; 9 bases map to TRBD2. Germline V gives CDR1 SGDLS, CDR2 YYNGEE. The CDR3 runs to 17 residues. Trimming at V came to 3 bases and at J to 2 bases, leaving 12 bases not matched to a gene. The DNA for the CDR3 is TGTGCCAGCAGCGGAACGTTAGCGGGAGCCTTGCCCTACGAGCAGTACTTC. It yields the protein CASSGTLAGALPYEQYF.

The rearrangement joins TRBV6-1 to TRBJ1-5; tentatively, D is TRBD1 (5 bases). Germline CDR1 and CDR2: MNHNS and SASEGT. This CDR3 has 15 residues. The V end was cut by 6 bases, the J end by 1 base, with 13 bases between. The CDR3 here is CASSPWGVSNQPQHF. CDR3 sequence (DNA): TGTGCCAGCAGCCCCTGGGGGGTGAGCAATCAGCCCCAGCATTTT.

By sample share, this clone is medium-sized. The genes are TRBV29-1 and TRBJ1-1; D is uncertain. CDR1 and CDR2 from the germline V gene are SQVTM and ANQGSEA. The CDR3 extends over 10 amino acids. The CDR3 sequence: CRRQNTEAFF. DNA of the CDR3: TGCCGAAGACAGAACACTGAAGCTTTCTTT.

The V gene is TRBV11-2, the J gene TRBJ2-7, with D uncertain. CDR3 length: 13 amino acids. V lost 5 bases to trimming and J lost 3 bases, with 11 bases between them. Germline loops: CDR1 SGHAT, CDR2 FQNNGV. CDR3 sequence: CASSMTASYEQYF. CDR3 bases: TGTGCCAGCAGCATGACGGCCAGCTACGAGCAGTACTTC.

V gene TRBV7-2 combines with J gene TRBJ2-7, with D unresolved. This CDR3 spans 15 amino acids. Trimming stripped 5 bases from V and 1 base from J, with 15 bases between. Germline-derived CDR1 and CDR2 are SGHTA and FQGNSA. CDR3 residues: CASSPETTLSYEQYF. CDR3 DNA: TGTGCCAGCAGCCCGGAGACAACTCTTTCCTACGAGCAGTACTTC. Based on the CDR3 plus reference TRBV7-2 and TRBJ2-7, the full variable domain is GAGVSQSPSNKVTEKGKDVELRCDPISGHTALYWYRQSLGQGLEFLIYFQGNSAPDKSGLPSDRFSAERTGGSVSTLTIQRTQQEDSAVYLCASSPETTLSYEQYFGPGTRLTVT.

The V gene is TRBV7-9, the J gene TRBJ2-3; no clear D. Trimming removed 1 base at V and 0 bases at J, with 11 bases between. This CDR3 has 16 amino acids. The germline V gene encodes CDR1 SEHNR and CDR2 FQNEAQ (reference sequence). The CDR3 DNA reads as TGTGCCAGCAGCTTAGGGGGTAAAGCTAGCACAGATACGCAGTATTTT. It translates to CASSLGGKASTDTQYF.